A single sample gave rise to the 15 T cell receptor beta chains below, sequenced in a study of blood T cell repertoires in COVID-19. Some clones are missing from TCRdb's copy, which holds only in-frame ones; the method was immunoSEQ multiplex PCR. The table shows hundreds of thousands of clones, with around 84% occurring only once. Sequencing was performed on PBMCs or T cells enriched from blood (not recorded which). The receptors shown here come from a middle-aged woman with acute COVID-19.

This chain joins TRBV9 and TRBJ1-2; 8 positions match TRBD1. The V and J ends lost 3 bases and 4 bases, in that order; junction bases with no gene match: 8. CDR1 and CDR2 from the germline V gene are SGDLS and YYNGEE. The CDR3 length is 15 residues. CDR3 loop: CASSEGPGQAYGYTF. CDR3 DNA: TGTGCCAGCAGCGAGGGGCCGGGACAGGCCTATGGCTACACCTTC.

This chain uses TRBV11-1 with TRBJ2-1, with D hard to call. From germline, CDR1 is SGHAT and CDR2 FQDESV (reference sequence). V shed 4 bases and J shed 7 bases, with 14 bases lying between them. This CDR3 has 14 amino acids. DNA of the CDR3: TGTGCCAGCAGCTCCGCCCTTACGGAGAATGAGCAGTTCTTC. This codes for CASSSALTENEQFF.

The chain couples TRBV12-5 to TRBJ1-1; D is possibly TRBD1 (6 bases). In germline, CDR1 is LGHNT, CDR2 FRNRAP. V was clipped by 5 bases and J by 10 bases, with 14 bases between them. CDR3 size: 12 residues. The CDR3 region is CASGPGTGRAFF. The DNA for the CDR3 is TGTGCTAGTGGTCCAGGAACAGGGCGAGCTTTCTTT.

The chain combines TRBV27 with TRBJ2-1, with TRBD1 matching 10 bases. The germline V gene encodes CDR1 MNHEY and CDR2 SMNVEV (reference sequence). The length of the CDR3 is 16 residues. The J segment lost 8 bases and the V segment lost 7 bases, leaving 14 bases of the junction unmatched. The CDR3 sequence: CASTPRGTGVSHEQFF. The CDR3 DNA sequence: TGTGCCAGCACCCCTCGTGGGACAGGGGTTTCCCATGAGCAGTTCTTC.

The chain employs TRBV2 and TRBJ2-7, with TRBD1 identical over 10 bases. V was pared by 8 bases and J by 6 bases, with 10 bases of the junction left unmatched. Germline V gives CDR1 SNHLY, CDR2 FYNNEI. The CDR3 consists of 14 residues. The CDR3 bases are TGTGCCAGCTCACCGGGACAGGGGATAGGCGAGCAGTACTTC. The encoded protein is CASSPGQGIGEQYF.

This chain connects TRBV27 to TRBJ1-4; 8 nucleotides line up with TRBD1. This CDR3 has 15 amino acids. V trimming: 7 bases; J trimming: 7 bases; junction bases outside the gene matches: 11. Germline assignment: CDR1 MNHEY and CDR2 SMNVEV (reference sequence). CDR3 bases: TGTGCCAGCACCCAATCAGGGGGCAGGGTTGAAAAACTGTTTTTT. This sequence encodes CASTQSGGRVEKLFF.

This chain joins TRBV15 and TRBJ2-5, with D perhaps matching TRBD2 (5 bases). V was trimmed by 0 bases and J by 5 bases, leaving 10 bases between them. Germline-derived CDR1 and CDR2 are LNHNV and YYDKDF (reference sequence). This CDR3 has 14 amino acids. The CDR3 region is CATSRDLGAETQYF. The CDR3 DNA reads TGTGCCACCAGCAGAGATCTGGGAGCGGAGACCCAGTACTTC. Variable domain in full (rest from reference TRBV15 and TRBJ2-5): DAMVIQNPRYQVTQFGKPVTLSCSQTLNHNVMYWYQQKSSQAPKLLFHYYDKDFNNEADTPDNFQSRRPNTSFCFLDIRSPGLGDTAMYLCATSRDLGAETQYFGPGTRLLVL.

The chain recombines TRBV10-3 with TRBJ1-2; D may be TRBD1 (5 bases). Germline V gene lookup returns CDR1 ENHRY and CDR2 SYGVKD. V was pared by 4 bases and J by 8 bases, with 17 bases between. This CDR3 is built from 14 residues. CDR3 bases: TGTGCCATCAGTGGGGGGGGAAGGGCCCAGGGCTACACCTTC. It encodes CAISGGGRAQGYTF.

The rearrangement links TRBV28 to TRBJ1-1, with D possibly TRBD1 on 5 matching bases. The CDR3 contains 10 residues. V was pared by 6 bases and J by 10 bases, with 9 bases between. Germline values: CDR1 MDHEN, CDR2 SYDVKM. The CDR3 loop reads CASRGVRAFF. CDR3 coding DNA: TGTGCCAGCAGAGGGGTGCGAGCTTTCTTT. Using reference TRBV28 and TRBJ1-1 for the parts outside the CDR3, the full variable domain is DVKVTQSSRYLVKRTGEKVFLECVQDMDHENMFWYRQDPGLGLRLIYFSYDVKMKEKGDIPEGYSVSREKKERFSLILESASTNQTSMYLCASRGVRAFFGQGTRLTVV.

This clone came up a few times. The rearrangement uses TRBV7-3 and TRBJ2-2; a possible D gene is TRBD2 (5 bases). This CDR3 is built from 15 residues. Per germline, CDR1 SGHTA and CDR2 FQGTGA. Trimming stripped 3 bases from V and 3 bases from J, with 11 bases between. The CDR3 nucleotides read TGTGCCAGCAGCTTGGACGGGAAGTACACCGGGGAGCTGTTTTTT. It encodes CASSLDGKYTGELFF.

The rearrangement uses TRBV28 and TRBJ1-2; TRBD1 agrees at 11 bases. Germline trimming cut 10 bases from V and 8 bases from J; bases unmatched to any gene: 12. Germline lookup yields CDR1 MDHEN and CDR2 SYDVKM. This CDR3 spans 14 amino acids. DNA for the CDR3: TGTGCCATCAGGACAGGGGGCCTTCAAGGGGGCTACACCTTC. This sequence encodes CAIRTGGLQGGYTF.

The chain recombines TRBV4-3 with TRBJ2-5, with 7 bases fitting TRBD1. Germline CDR1 LGHNA, CDR2 YSLEER. The CDR3 contains 17 residues. The V segment lost 4 bases and the J segment 2 bases; nucleotides outside the gene matches: 13. The CDR3 DNA sequence: TGCGCCAGCAGCCCCACTTCTTTCCGGGACAGACAAGAGACCCAGTACTTC. Encoded protein: CASSPTSFRDRQETQYF.

The chain uses TRBV28 and TRBJ2-4; 7 bases map to TRBD1. Germline V CDR1 and CDR2: MDHEN, SYDVKM. Trimming at V came to 3 bases and at J to 1 base, leaving 9 bases not matched to a gene. The CDR3 spans 17 residues. The CDR3 sequence is CASSFPRGQGAKNIQYF. The CDR3 DNA follows: TGTGCCAGCAGTTTCCCGAGGGGGCAGGGGGCCAAAAACATTCAGTACTTC.

This chain connects TRBV28 to TRBJ1-2; D unclear. The germline V gene has CDR1 MDHEN and CDR2 SYDVKM. CDR3 length equals 16 residues. The V end lost 1 base, the J end lost 6 bases, and 18 bases lay between the germline ends. The CDR3 is CASSLFQRATTNGYTF. For the CDR3, the DNA is TGTGCCAGCAGTTTATTTCAGCGGGCGACTACTAATGGCTACACCTTC.

The chain employs TRBV14 and TRBJ2-5, with TRBD1 matching 8 bases. CDR1 SGHDN and CDR2 FVKESK come from the germline V gene. The CDR3 runs to 14 residues. The V segment lost 0 bases and the J segment 4 bases; nucleotides outside the gene matches: 1. CDR3 coding DNA: TGTGCCAGCAGCCAAGACAGGGGGCGAGAGACCCAGTACTTC. Translated, it gives CASSQDRGRETQYF.